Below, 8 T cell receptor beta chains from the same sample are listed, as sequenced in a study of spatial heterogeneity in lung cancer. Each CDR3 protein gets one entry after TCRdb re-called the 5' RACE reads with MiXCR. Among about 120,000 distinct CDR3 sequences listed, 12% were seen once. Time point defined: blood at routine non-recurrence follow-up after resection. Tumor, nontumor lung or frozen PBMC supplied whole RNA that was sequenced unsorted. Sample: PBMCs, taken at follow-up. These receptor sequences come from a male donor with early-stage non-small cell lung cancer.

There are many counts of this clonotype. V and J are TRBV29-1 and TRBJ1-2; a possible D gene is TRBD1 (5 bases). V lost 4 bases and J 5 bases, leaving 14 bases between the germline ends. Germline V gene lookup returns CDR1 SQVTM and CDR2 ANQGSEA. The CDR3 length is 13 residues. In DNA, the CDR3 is TGCAGCGTTGCCGGGAGTGGGGGTTATGGCTACACCTTC. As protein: CSVAGSGGYGYTF.

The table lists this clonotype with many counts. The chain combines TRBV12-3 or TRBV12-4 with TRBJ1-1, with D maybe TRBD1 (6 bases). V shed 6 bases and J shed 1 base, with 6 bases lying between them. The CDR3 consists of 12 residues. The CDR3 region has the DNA TGTGCCAGCAGGACAGGGAACACTGAAGCTTTCTTT. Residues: CASRTGNTEAFF.

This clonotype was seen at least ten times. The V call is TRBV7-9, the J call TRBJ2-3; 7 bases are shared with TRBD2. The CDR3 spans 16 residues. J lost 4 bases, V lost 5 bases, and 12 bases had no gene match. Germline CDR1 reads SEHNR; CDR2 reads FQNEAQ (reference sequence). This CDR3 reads CASSTRAGSAADTQYF. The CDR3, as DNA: TGTGCCAGCAGCACCCGAGCGGGGTCTGCGGCAGATACGCAGTATTTT. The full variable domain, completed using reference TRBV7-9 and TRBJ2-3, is DTGVSQNPRHKITKRGQNVTFRCDPISEHNRLYWYRQTLGQGPEFLTYFQNEAQLEKSRLLSDRFSAERPKGSFSTLEIQRTEQGDSAMYLCASSTRAGSAADTQYFGPGTRLTVL.

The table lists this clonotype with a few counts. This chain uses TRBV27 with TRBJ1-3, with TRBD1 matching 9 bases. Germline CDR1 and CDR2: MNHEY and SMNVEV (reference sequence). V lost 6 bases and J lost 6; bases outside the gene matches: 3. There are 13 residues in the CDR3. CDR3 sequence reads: CASRGQGINTIYF. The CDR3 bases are TGTGCCAGCAGGGGACAGGGAATAAACACCATATATTTT.

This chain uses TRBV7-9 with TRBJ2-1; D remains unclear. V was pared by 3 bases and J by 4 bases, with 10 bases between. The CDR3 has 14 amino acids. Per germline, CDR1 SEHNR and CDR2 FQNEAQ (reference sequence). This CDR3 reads CASSFSTSYNEQFF. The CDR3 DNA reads TGTGCCAGCAGCTTTTCGACTTCTTACAATGAGCAGTTCTTC.

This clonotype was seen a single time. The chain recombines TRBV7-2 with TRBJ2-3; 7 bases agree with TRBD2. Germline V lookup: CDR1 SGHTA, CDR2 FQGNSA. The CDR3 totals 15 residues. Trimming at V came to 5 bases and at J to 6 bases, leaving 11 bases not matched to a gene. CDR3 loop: CASSPRAGRADTQYF. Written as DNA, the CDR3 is TGTGCCAGCAGCCCAAGGGCGGGGAGGGCGGATACGCAGTATTTT.

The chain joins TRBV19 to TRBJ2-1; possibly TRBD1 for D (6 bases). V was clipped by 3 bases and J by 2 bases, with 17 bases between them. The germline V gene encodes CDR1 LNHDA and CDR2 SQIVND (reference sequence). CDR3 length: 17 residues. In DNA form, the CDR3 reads TGTGCCAGTAGTATCGTACAGGGAATGGGTCCCTACAATGAGCAGTTCTTC. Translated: CASSIVQGMGPYNEQFF.

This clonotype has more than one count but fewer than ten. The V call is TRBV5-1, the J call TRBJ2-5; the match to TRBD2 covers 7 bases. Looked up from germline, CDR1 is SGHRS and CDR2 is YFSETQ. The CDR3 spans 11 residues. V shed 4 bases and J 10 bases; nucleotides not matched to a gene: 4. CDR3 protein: CASSDGGDQYF. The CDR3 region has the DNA TGCGCCAGCAGCGATGGGGGGGACCAGTACTTC.